A selection of T cell receptor beta chains follows, all from one sample in a study of beta chain features in type 1 diabetes. The data were produced by immunoSEQ multiplex PCR, yet TCRdb's version contains in-frame clones alone and is incomplete. The sample lists 150,000 or so clones, about 9% occurring once. Input material: central memory CD4+ T cells from blood. These receptor sequences come from a woman aged 18-35 years with type 1 diabetes. The CDR3 runs from the conserved cysteine through the conserved F or W. Fields, in order: V gene, D gene, CDR3 length, J gene, clone size, CDR3 protein, CDR3 DNA. The D gene is left open where the match is weak. Expanded clones get a size class; other rows say once, few or many, or leave the size out.

v_call: TRBV4-3; d_call: TRBD1; cdr3_length: 20; j_call: TRBJ1-5; clone_size: -; cdr3_aa: CASSQDGYASDRGGNQPQHF; cdr3_nt: TGCGCCAGCAGCCAAGATGGGTACGCTTCGGACAGGGGAGGCAATCAGCCCCAGCATTTT
v_call: TRBV7-3; d_call: TRBD2; cdr3_length: 15; j_call: TRBJ2-5; clone_size: few; cdr3_aa: CASSSTSGRQETQYF; cdr3_nt: TGTGCCAGCAGCTCCACTAGCGGGAGGCAAGAGACCCAGTACTTC
v_call: TRBV15; d_call: -; cdr3_length: 15; j_call: TRBJ1-4; clone_size: few; cdr3_aa: CATSRELQLGEKLFF; cdr3_nt: TGTGCCACCAGCAGAGAATTACAGTTGGGTGAAAAACTGTTTTTT
v_call: TRBV4-3; d_call: -; cdr3_length: 15; j_call: TRBJ2-7; clone_size: few; cdr3_aa: CASSQEYRMVREQYF; cdr3_nt: TGCGCCAGCAGCCAAGAGTACAGAATGGTACGCGAGCAGTACTTC
v_call: TRBV7-2; d_call: TRBD1; cdr3_length: 15; j_call: TRBJ1-3; clone_size: many; cdr3_aa: CASSLAVTGGNTIYF; cdr3_nt: TGTGCCAGCAGCTTAGCTGTGACAGGGGGAAACACCATATATTTT
v_call: TRBV4-3; d_call: TRBD2; cdr3_length: 15; j_call: TRBJ2-1; clone_size: -; cdr3_aa: CASSSSSGSYNEQFF; cdr3_nt: TGCGCCAGCAGCTCCAGTAGCGGGAGCTACAATGAGCAGTTCTTC
v_call: TRBV4-3; d_call: -; cdr3_length: 15; j_call: TRBJ1-6; clone_size: -; cdr3_aa: CASSQGLRYNSPLHF; cdr3_nt: TGCGCCAGCAGCCAAGGTCTCAGGTATAATTCACCCCTCCACTTT
v_call: TRBV5-1; d_call: TRBD1; cdr3_length: 15; j_call: TRBJ1-1; clone_size: few; cdr3_aa: CASSLGQGQNTEAFF; cdr3_nt: TGCGCCAGCAGCTTGGGACAGGGTCAGAACACTGAAGCTTTCTTT
v_call: TRBV29-1; d_call: TRBD1; cdr3_length: 12; j_call: TRBJ1-2; clone_size: few; cdr3_aa: CSVGDRWYGYTF; cdr3_nt: TGCAGCGTGGGGGACAGGTGGTATGGCTACACCTTC
v_call: TRBV6-5; d_call: -; cdr3_length: 14; j_call: TRBJ1-5; clone_size: -; cdr3_aa: CASGSAGTGQPQHF; cdr3_nt: TGTGCTTCGGGCTCGGCAGGGACTGGTCAGCCCCAGCATTTT
v_call: TRBV10-3; d_call: TRBD2; cdr3_length: 13; j_call: TRBJ2-1; clone_size: -; cdr3_aa: CATLAGARNEQFF; cdr3_nt: TGTGCCACGCTAGCGGGAGCTCGGAATGAGCAGTTCTTC
v_call: TRBV6-1; d_call: -; cdr3_length: 12; j_call: TRBJ2-7; clone_size: few; cdr3_aa: CASKRGTYEQYF; cdr3_nt: TGTGCCAGCAAGAGGGGGACATACGAGCAGTACTTC
v_call: TRBV6-1; d_call: -; cdr3_length: 12; j_call: TRBJ1-2; clone_size: few; cdr3_aa: CASSAVSSGYTF; cdr3_nt: TGTGCCAGCAGTGCGGTCTCGAGCGGCTACACCTTC
v_call: TRBV6-5; d_call: TRBD1; cdr3_length: 13; j_call: TRBJ1-4; clone_size: few; cdr3_aa: CASRRTGEEKLFF; cdr3_nt: TGTGCCAGCAGACGGACAGGGGAGGAAAAACTGTTTTTT
v_call: TRBV7-2; d_call: -; cdr3_length: 15; j_call: TRBJ1-2; clone_size: few; cdr3_aa: CASSPPGGVSYGYTF; cdr3_nt: TGTGCCAGCAGCCCCCCGGGGGGGGTATCCTATGGCTACACCTTC
v_call: TRBV7-2; d_call: -; cdr3_length: 12; j_call: TRBJ2-5; clone_size: -; cdr3_aa: CASSPSGETQYF; cdr3_nt: TGTGCCAGCAGCCCTAGTGGAGAGACCCAGTACTTC
v_call: TRBV19; d_call: -; cdr3_length: 12; j_call: TRBJ1-5; clone_size: -; cdr3_aa: CATRDPNQPQHF; cdr3_nt: TGTGCCACTCGGGATCCCAATCAGCCCCAGCATTTT
v_call: TRBV11-2; d_call: -; cdr3_length: 15; j_call: TRBJ2-2; clone_size: -; cdr3_aa: CASTLTQGGTGELFF; cdr3_nt: TGTGCCAGCACCCTGACCCAGGGAGGCACCGGGGAGCTGTTTTTT
v_call: TRBV9; d_call: -; cdr3_length: 11; j_call: TRBJ2-5; clone_size: -; cdr3_aa: CASGAQETQYF; cdr3_nt: TGTGCCAGCGGGGCCCAAGAGACCCAGTACTTC
v_call: TRBV18; d_call: TRBD2; cdr3_length: 15; j_call: TRBJ2-3; clone_size: -; cdr3_aa: CASSPPSGRADTQYF; cdr3_nt: TGTGCCAGCTCACCACCTAGCGGGAGGGCAGATACGCAGTATTTT
v_call: TRBV5-4; d_call: -; cdr3_length: 15; j_call: TRBJ2-1; clone_size: -; cdr3_aa: CASSGDGGGVQGQFF; cdr3_nt: TGTGCCAGCAGCGGTGACGGTGGCGGCGTACAAGGGCAGTTCTTC
v_call: TRBV7-9; d_call: -; cdr3_length: 14; j_call: TRBJ2-4; clone_size: few; cdr3_aa: CASSLDRRGYIQYF; cdr3_nt: TGTGCCAGCAGCTTAGATCGTCGGGGATACATTCAGTACTTC
v_call: TRBV5-1; d_call: TRBD2; cdr3_length: 15; j_call: TRBJ2-3; clone_size: few; cdr3_aa: CASSLDGGAGDTQYF; cdr3_nt: TGCGCCAGCAGCTTGGACGGGGGGGCGGGAGATACGCAGTATTTT
v_call: TRBV29-1; d_call: -; cdr3_length: 12; j_call: TRBJ2-7; clone_size: -; cdr3_aa: CSVVGEAYEQYF; cdr3_nt: TGCAGCGTTGTAGGGGAGGCCTACGAGCAGTACTTC
v_call: TRBV29-1; d_call: -; cdr3_length: 13; j_call: TRBJ1-3; clone_size: few; cdr3_aa: CSVGDHAGNTIYF; cdr3_nt: TGCAGCGTTGGCGATCACGCTGGAAACACCATATATTTT
v_call: TRBV11-2; d_call: TRBD1; cdr3_length: 14; j_call: TRBJ2-5; clone_size: -; cdr3_aa: CASSLGTGKETQYF; cdr3_nt: TGTGCCAGCAGCTTGGGGACAGGGAAAGAGACCCAGTACTTC
v_call: TRBV5-1; d_call: -; cdr3_length: 14; j_call: TRBJ2-3; clone_size: -; cdr3_aa: CASMAQPDTDTQYF; cdr3_nt: TGCGCCAGCATGGCCCAACCCGACACAGATACGCAGTATTTT
v_call: TRBV6-5; d_call: -; cdr3_length: 14; j_call: TRBJ2-7; clone_size: -; cdr3_aa: CASSSGVRAYEQYF; cdr3_nt: TGTGCCAGCAGCTCCGGTGTCAGGGCCTACGAGCAGTACTTC
v_call: TRBV28; d_call: TRBD1; cdr3_length: 14; j_call: TRBJ1-6; clone_size: few; cdr3_aa: CASSLPLGGSPLHF; cdr3_nt: TGTGCCAGCAGCCTCCCCTTAGGGGGCTCACCCCTCCACTTT
v_call: TRBV4-3; d_call: -; cdr3_length: 17; j_call: TRBJ2-1; clone_size: -; cdr3_aa: CASSQVEGAYSYNEQFF; cdr3_nt: TGCGCCAGCAGCCAAGTTGAAGGGGCCTACTCCTACAATGAGCAGTTCTTC
v_call: TRBV7-2; d_call: -; cdr3_length: 14; j_call: TRBJ2-3; clone_size: few; cdr3_aa: CASSLAWRGDTQYF; cdr3_nt: TGTGCCAGCAGCTTAGCCTGGAGGGGAGATACGCAGTATTTT
v_call: TRBV7-9; d_call: TRBD1; cdr3_length: 15; j_call: TRBJ1-2; clone_size: -; cdr3_aa: CASSMTGGKNYGYTF; cdr3_nt: TGTGCCAGCAGCATGACAGGGGGAAAAAACTATGGCTACACCTTC
v_call: TRBV2; d_call: TRBD2; cdr3_length: 13; j_call: TRBJ2-3; clone_size: -; cdr3_aa: CATTGTSGNTQYF; cdr3_nt: TGTGCCACCACTGGGACTAGCGGAAATACGCAGTATTTT